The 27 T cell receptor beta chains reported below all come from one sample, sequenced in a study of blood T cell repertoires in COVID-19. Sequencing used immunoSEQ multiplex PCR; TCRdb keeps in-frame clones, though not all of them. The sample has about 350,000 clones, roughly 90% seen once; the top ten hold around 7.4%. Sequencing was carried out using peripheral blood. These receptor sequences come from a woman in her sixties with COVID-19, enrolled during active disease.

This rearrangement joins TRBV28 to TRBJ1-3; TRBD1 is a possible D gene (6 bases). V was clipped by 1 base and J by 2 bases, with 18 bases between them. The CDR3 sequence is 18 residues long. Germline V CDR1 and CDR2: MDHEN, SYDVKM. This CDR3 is CASSLLSVGGKAGNTIYF. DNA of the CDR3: TGTGCCAGCAGTTTATTGTCAGTTGGGGGCAAGGCTGGAAACACCATATATTTT.

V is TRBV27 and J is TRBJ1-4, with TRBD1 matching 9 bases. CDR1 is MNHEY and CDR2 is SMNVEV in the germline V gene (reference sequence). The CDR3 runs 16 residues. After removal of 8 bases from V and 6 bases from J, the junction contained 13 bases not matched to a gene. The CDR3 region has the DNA TGTGCCAGCGTGACGAAAGACAGGGGGATTGATGAAAAACTGTTTTTT. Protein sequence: CASVTKDRGIDEKLFF.

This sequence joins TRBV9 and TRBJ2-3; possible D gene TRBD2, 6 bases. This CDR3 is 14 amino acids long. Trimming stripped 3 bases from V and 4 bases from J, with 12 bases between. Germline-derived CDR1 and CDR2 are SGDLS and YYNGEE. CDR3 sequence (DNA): TGTGCCAGCAGCGCGGGGGTATCTCCAGATACGCAGTATTTT. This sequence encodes CASSAGVSPDTQYF.

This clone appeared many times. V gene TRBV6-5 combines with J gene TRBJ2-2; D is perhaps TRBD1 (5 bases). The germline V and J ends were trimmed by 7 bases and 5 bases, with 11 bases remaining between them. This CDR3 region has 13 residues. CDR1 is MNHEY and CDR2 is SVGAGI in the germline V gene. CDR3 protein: CASTMTETGELFF. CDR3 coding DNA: TGTGCCAGCACTATGACAGAGACCGGGGAGCTGTTTTTT.

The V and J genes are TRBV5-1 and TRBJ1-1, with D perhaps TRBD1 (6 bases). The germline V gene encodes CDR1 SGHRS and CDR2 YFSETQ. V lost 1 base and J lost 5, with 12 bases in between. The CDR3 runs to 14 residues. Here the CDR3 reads CASSLRTVGTEAFF. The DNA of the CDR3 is TGCGCCAGCAGCTTGCGGACAGTGGGGACTGAAGCTTTCTTT.

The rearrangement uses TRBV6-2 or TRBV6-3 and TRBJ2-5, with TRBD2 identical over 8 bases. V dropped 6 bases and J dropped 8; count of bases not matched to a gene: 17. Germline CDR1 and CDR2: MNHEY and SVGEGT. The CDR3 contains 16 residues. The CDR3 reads CASSPLVRSGGSTQYF. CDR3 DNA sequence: TGTGCCAGCAGCCCCCTTGTCCGGAGCGGGGGCAGCACCCAGTACTTC.

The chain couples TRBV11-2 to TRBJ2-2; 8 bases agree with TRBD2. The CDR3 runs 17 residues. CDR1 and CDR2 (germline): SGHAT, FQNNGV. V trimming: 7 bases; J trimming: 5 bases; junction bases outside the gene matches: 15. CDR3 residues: CASNPGVRGGPTGELFF. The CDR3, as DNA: TGTGCCAGCAACCCCGGCGTCCGGGGGGGCCCTACCGGGGAGCTGTTTTTT.

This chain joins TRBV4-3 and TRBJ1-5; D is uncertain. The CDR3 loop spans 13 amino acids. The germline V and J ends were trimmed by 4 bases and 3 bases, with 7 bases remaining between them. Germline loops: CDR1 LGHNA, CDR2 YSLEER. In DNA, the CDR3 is TGCGCCAGCAGCCCGGGATACAATCAGCCCCAGCATTTT. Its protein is CASSPGYNQPQHF.

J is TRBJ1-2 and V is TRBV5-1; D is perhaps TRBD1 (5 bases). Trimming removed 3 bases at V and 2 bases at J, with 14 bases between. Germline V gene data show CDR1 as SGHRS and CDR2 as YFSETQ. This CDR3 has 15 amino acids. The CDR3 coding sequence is TGCGCCAGCAGCTCGACGGACACGATGAACTATGGCTACACCTTC. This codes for CASSSTDTMNYGYTF.

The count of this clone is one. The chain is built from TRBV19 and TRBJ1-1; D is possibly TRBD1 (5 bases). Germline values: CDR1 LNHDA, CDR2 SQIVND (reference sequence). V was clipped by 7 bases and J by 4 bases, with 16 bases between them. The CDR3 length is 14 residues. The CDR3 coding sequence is TGTGCCAGTACAAGGGGTGGCTCGGGCACTGAAGCTTTCTTT. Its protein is CASTRGGSGTEAFF.

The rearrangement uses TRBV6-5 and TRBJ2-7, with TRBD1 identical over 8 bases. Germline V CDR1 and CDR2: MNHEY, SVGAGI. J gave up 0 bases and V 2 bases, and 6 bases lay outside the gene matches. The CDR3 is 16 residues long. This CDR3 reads CASSYAAGTGSYEQYF. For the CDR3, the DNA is TGTGCCAGCAGTTACGCCGCCGGGACAGGCTCCTACGAGCAGTACTTC.

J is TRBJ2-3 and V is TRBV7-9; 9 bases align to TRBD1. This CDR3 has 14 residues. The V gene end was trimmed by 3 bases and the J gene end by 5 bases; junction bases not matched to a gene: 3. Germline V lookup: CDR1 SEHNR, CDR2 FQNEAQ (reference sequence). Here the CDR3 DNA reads TGTGCCAGCAGCTTTACAGGGGGCTTAGATACGCAGTATTTT. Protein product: CASSFTGGLDTQYF.

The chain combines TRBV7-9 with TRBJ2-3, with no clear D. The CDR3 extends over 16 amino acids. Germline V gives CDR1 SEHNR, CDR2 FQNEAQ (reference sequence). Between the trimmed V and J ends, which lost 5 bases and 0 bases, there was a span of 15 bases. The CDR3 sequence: CASSPRARSSTDTQYF. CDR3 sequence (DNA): TGTGCCAGCAGCCCTCGTGCCAGATCTAGCACAGATACGCAGTATTTT. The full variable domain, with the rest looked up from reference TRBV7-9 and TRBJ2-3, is DTGVSQNPRHKITKRGQNVTFRCDPISEHNRLYWYRQTLGQGPEFLTYFQNEAQLEKSRLLSDRFSAERPKGSFSTLEIQRTEQGDSAMYLCASSPRARSSTDTQYFGPGTRLTVL.

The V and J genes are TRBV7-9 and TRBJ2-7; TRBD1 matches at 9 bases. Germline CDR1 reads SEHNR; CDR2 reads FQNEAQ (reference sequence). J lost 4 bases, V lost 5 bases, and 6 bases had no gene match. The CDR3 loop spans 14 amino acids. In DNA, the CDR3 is TGTGCCAGCAGCCCCCACAGGGGGCGTTACGAGCAGTACTTC. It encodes CASSPHRGRYEQYF.

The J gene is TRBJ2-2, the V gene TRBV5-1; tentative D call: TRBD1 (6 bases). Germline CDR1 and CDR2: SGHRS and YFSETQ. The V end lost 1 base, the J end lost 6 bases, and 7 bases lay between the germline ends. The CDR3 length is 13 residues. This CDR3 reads CASSLQGSGELFF. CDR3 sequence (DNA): TGCGCCAGCAGCTTGCAGGGGTCCGGGGAGCTGTTTTTT.

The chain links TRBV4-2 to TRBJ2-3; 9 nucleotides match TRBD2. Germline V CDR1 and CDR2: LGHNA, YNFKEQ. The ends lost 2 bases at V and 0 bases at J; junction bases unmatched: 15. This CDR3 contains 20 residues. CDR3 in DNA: TGTGCCAGCAGCCAATTCAAGGCGGGGGGGTTCCAATTTAGCACAGATACGCAGTATTTT. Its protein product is CASSQFKAGGFQFSTDTQYF.

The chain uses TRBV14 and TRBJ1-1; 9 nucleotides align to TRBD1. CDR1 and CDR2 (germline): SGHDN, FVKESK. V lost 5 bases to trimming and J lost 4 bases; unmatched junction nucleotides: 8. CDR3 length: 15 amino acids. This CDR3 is CASSATQGATTEAFF. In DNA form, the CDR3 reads TGTGCCAGCAGCGCTACACAGGGGGCGACCACTGAAGCTTTCTTT.

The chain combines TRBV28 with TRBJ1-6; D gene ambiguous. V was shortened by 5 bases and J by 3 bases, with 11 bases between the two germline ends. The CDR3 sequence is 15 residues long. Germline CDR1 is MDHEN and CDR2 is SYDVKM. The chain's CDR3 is CASSTTLGYNSPLHF. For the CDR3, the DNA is TGTGCCAGCAGTACGACATTGGGCTATAATTCACCCCTCCACTTT.

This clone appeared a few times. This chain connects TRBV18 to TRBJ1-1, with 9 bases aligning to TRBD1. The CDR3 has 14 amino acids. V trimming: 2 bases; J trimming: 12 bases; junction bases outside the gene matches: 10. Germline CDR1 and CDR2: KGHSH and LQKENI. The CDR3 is CASSPRASDRGPFF. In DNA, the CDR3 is TGTGCCAGCTCACCAAGGGCGTCGGACAGGGGCCCTTTCTTT.

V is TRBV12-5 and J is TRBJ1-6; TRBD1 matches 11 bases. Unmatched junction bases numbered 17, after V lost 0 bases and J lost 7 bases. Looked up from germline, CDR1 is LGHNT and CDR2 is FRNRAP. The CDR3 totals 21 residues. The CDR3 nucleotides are TGTGCTAGTGGTTTGGTACTTGGGGGAGGGACAGGGGGTTATAGAAATTCACCCCTCCACTTT. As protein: CASGLVLGGGTGGYRNSPLHF.

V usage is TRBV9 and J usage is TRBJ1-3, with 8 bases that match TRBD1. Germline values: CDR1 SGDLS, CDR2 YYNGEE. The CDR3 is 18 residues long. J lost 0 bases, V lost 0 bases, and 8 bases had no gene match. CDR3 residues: CASSVGGDRLFSGNTIYF. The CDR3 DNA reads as TGTGCCAGCAGCGTAGGGGGGGACAGGCTGTTCTCTGGAAACACCATATATTTT.

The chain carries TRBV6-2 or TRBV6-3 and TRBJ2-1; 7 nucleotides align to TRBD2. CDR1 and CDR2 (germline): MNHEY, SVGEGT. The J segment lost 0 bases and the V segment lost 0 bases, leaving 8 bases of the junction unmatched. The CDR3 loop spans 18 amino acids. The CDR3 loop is CASSYSTRRDYSYNEQFF. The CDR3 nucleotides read TGTGCCAGCAGTTACTCGACTCGTCGGGACTACTCCTACAATGAGCAGTTCTTC.

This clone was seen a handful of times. The CDR3 bases are TGTGCCAGCTCACCGGACAGGGGGCGGGGCACTGAAGCTTTCTTT. This codes for CASSPDRGRGTEAFF. The rearrangement joins TRBV18 to TRBJ1-1; 11 positions agree with TRBD1. Trimming removed 3 bases from V and 4 bases from J; junction bases left unmatched: 4. Germline lookup yields CDR1 KGHSH and CDR2 LQKENI. The CDR3 spans 15 residues.

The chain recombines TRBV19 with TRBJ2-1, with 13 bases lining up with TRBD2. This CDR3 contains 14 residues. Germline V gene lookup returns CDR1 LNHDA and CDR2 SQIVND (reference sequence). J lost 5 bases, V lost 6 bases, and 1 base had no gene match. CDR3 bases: TGTGCCAGTAGGGGACTAGCGGGGAACAATGAGCAGTTCTTC. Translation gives CASRGLAGNNEQFF.

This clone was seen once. The CDR3 loop reads CASSRTGYSPLHF. The DNA for the CDR3 is TGCGCCAGCAGCCGGACAGGGTACTCACCCCTCCACTTT. The V and J genes are TRBV4-3 and TRBJ1-6; 8 bases agree with TRBD1. V lost 4 bases, J lost 10 bases, and 3 bases stayed unmatched. Germline assignment: CDR1 LGHNA and CDR2 YSLEER. The CDR3 runs to 13 residues.

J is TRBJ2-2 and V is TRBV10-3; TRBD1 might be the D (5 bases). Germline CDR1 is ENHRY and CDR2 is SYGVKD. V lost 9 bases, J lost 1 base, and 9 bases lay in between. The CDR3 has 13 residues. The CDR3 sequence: CAIGQENTGELFF. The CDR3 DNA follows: TGTGCCATTGGACAAGAGAACACCGGGGAGCTGTTTTTT.

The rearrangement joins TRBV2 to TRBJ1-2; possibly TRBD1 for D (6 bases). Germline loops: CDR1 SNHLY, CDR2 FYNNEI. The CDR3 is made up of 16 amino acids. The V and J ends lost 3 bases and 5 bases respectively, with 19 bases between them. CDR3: CASSESVGGQGYGYTF. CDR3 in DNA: TGTGCCAGCAGTGAGAGTGTCGGGGGGCAAGGATATGGCTACACCTTC.